Shown below are 32 T cell receptor beta chains from a single sample sequenced in a study of beta chain features in type 1 diabetes. Investigators reverse transcribed all isolated RNA, so they sequenced expressed TCRB transcripts. Profiled with immunoSEQ multiplex PCR; TCRdb holds only in-frame clones, not every one. The sample yields approximately 170,000 clones, 6% to 9% seen once. Findings and caveats of the study: In every one of the four CD4+ subsets, TCRB CDR3s were moderately but significantly shorter in Type 1 diabetes patients.

Their cognate antigens are unknown. Specimen: central memory CD4+ T cells from blood. All receptors derive from a man aged 18 to 29 with type 1 diabetes.

The CDR3: CSGRQGASSYNEQFF. DNA for the CDR3: TGCAGCGGGCGACAGGGGGCGAGCTCCTACAATGAGCAGTTCTTC. The chain couples TRBV29-1 to TRBJ2-1, with TRBD1 matching 10 bases. V gave up 7 bases and J gave up 0 bases; unmatched junction bases: 6. The CDR3 contains 15 residues. Germline V lookup: CDR1 SQVTM, CDR2 ANQGSEA.

This clone occurred a few times. V and J are TRBV5-1 and TRBJ2-1, with TRBD1 matching 8 bases. CDR1 SGHRS and CDR2 YFSETQ come from the germline V gene. The CDR3 sequence is 14 residues long. J gave up 5 bases and V 8 bases, and 9 bases lay outside the gene matches. This CDR3 reads CARWTGWCNNEQFF. The CDR3 DNA is TGCGCCAGATGGACAGGGTGGTGTAACAATGAGCAGTTCTTC.

This clone has a handful of counts. V is TRBV5-4 and J is TRBJ2-5, with TRBD1 matching over 7 bases. CDR3 length: 15 amino acids. Trimming removed 2 bases from V and 5 bases from J; junction bases left unmatched: 9. Per the germline V gene, CDR1 is SGHNT and CDR2 is YYREEE (reference sequence). For the CDR3, the DNA is TGTGCCAGCAGCTTAGAGAAGGGGGCCTACGAGACCCAGTACTTC. Protein: CASSLEKGAYETQYF.

The chain combines TRBV5-1 with TRBJ2-3; D perhaps matches TRBD2 (5 bases). The CDR3 covers 15 residues. Germline values: CDR1 SGHRS, CDR2 YFSETQ. V gave up 2 bases and J gave up 5 bases, with 15 bases separating them. CDR3 sequence: CASSFPDSTRDTQYF. In DNA, the CDR3 is TGCGCCAGCAGCTTTCCGGACTCTACCCGAGATACGCAGTATTTT. Based on the CDR3 plus reference TRBV5-1 and TRBJ2-3, the full variable domain is KAGVTQTPRYLIKTRGQQVTLSCSPISGHRSVSWYQQTPGQGLQFLFEYFSETQRNKGNFPGRFSGRQFSNSRSEMNVSTLELGDSALYLCASSFPDSTRDTQYFGPGTRLTVL.

The chain carries TRBV28 and TRBJ2-1, with 12 bases aligning to TRBD2. This CDR3 spans 16 amino acids. V shed 5 bases, J shed 10 bases, and the junction held 12 bases outside the gene matches. Germline V gene lookup returns CDR1 MDHEN and CDR2 SYDVKM. In DNA form, the CDR3 reads TGTGCCAGCAGTATAGGGACTAGCGGGTTACGAAAAGAGCAGTTCTTC. Protein sequence: CASSIGTSGLRKEQFF. The variable domain in full, with the rest retrieved from reference TRBV28 and TRBJ2-1, is DVKVTQSSRYLVKRTGEKVFLECVQDMDHENMFWYRQDPGLGLRLIYFSYDVKMKEKGDIPEGYSVSREKKERFSLILESASTNQTSMYLCASSIGTSGLRKEQFFGPGTRLTVL.

The CDR3 region has the DNA TGTGCCAGCAGTTCCCCCTATAGCGGGAGTGGGGAGCTGTTTTTT. This gives the protein CASSSPYSGSGELFF. The chain uses TRBV28 and TRBJ2-2, with 9 bases aligning to TRBD2. The CDR3 sequence is 15 residues long. With V trimmed by 4 bases and J by 8 bases, 8 bases remained unmatched. From germline, CDR1 is MDHEN and CDR2 SYDVKM.

This clone was detected only a few times. This specimen includes other DNA sequences encoding the same CDR3. This chain connects TRBV7-8 to TRBJ1-1, with 10 positions matching TRBD1. V trimming: 5 bases; J trimming: 3 bases; junction bases outside the gene matches: 3. CDR1 is SGHVS and CDR2 is FQNEAQ in the germline V gene. The CDR3 is 14 amino acids. The CDR3 sequence: CASSLGTGDTEAFF. The CDR3, as DNA: TGTGCCAGCAGCCTCGGGACAGGGGACACTGAAGCTTTCTTT.

The genes are TRBV4-3 and TRBJ1-2, with D possibly matching TRBD1 (5 bases). This CDR3 comprises 14 residues. V was shortened by 4 bases and J by 6 bases, with 15 bases between the two germline ends. Looked up from germline, CDR1 is LGHNA and CDR2 is YSLEER. The CDR3 DNA is TGCGCCAGCAGCCTGAGTACAGGTCAAGATGGCTACACCTTC. Protein product: CASSLSTGQDGYTF.

The V gene is TRBV10-3, the J gene TRBJ2-7; TRBD2 agrees at 11 bases. J was trimmed by 0 bases and V by 8 bases; bases with no gene match: 12. Germline-derived CDR1 and CDR2 are ENHRY and SYGVKD. The CDR3 sequence is 17 residues long. Written as DNA, the CDR3 is TGTGCCATCGTCTGGGCCCCGACTAGCGGGGCCTCCTACGAGCAGTACTTC. It codes for CAIVWAPTSGASYEQYF.

The rearrangement joins TRBV7-9 to TRBJ2-5; 9 bases align to TRBD1. The J call could be wrong; TRBJ2-7 is a better fit for the DNA end. Per germline, CDR1 SEHNR and CDR2 FQNEAQ (reference sequence). The CDR3 is 15 residues long. CDR3 sequence (DNA): TGTGCCAGCAGCTCCCCGGGACAGGGCAGGTACGAGCAGTACTTC. Its translation: CASSSPGQGRYEQYF.

This clone has at least ten counts. The V and J genes are TRBV4-3 and TRBJ2-3; 9 bases map to TRBD2. There are 19 residues in the CDR3. CDR1 is LGHNA and CDR2 is YSLEER in the germline V gene. V trimming: 4 bases; J trimming: 0 bases; junction bases outside the gene matches: 14. This CDR3 is CASSPVGPLLAGSTDTQYF. As DNA, the CDR3 is TGCGCCAGCAGCCCCGTCGGGCCCCTACTAGCGGGTAGCACAGATACGCAGTATTTT.

The chain joins TRBV5-6 to TRBJ2-7; 10 nucleotides agree with TRBD2. The germline V gene has CDR1 SGHDT and CDR2 YYEEEE. This CDR3 contains 16 residues. The junction had 12 bases not matched to a gene; V was cut back by 2 bases and J by 7 bases. The CDR3 sequence is CASSLSLAGGLAEQYF. The CDR3, as DNA: TGTGCCAGCAGCTTATCTTTAGCGGGAGGTTTAGCGGAGCAGTACTTC. Full variable domain (outside the CDR3, taken from reference TRBV5-6 and TRBJ2-7): DAGVTQSPTHLIKTRGQQVTLRCSPKSGHDTVSWYQQALGQGPQFIFQYYEEEERQRGNFPDRFSGHQFPNYSSELNVNALLLGDSALYLCASSLSLAGGLAEQYFGPGTRLTVT.

The chain joins TRBV28 to TRBJ1-1; 9 nucleotides align to TRBD1. CDR3 length: 17 amino acids. The germline gives CDR1 MDHEN, CDR2 SYDVKM. Trimming took 8 bases from V and 0 from J; bases not matched to a gene: 13. CDR3 in DNA: TGTGCCAGCGGAATAGGGACAGGGTGGGGGATGAACACTGAAGCTTTCTTT. This translates into CASGIGTGWGMNTEAFF.

V gene TRBV30 combines with J gene TRBJ2-7; 8 nucleotides line up with TRBD1. Germline CDR1 is GTSNPN and CDR2 is SVGIG (reference sequence). The V and J ends lost 4 bases and 2 bases, in that order; junction bases with no gene match: 10. The CDR3 covers 15 residues. This CDR3 is CAWIPRDRITYEQYF. CDR3 coding DNA: TGTGCCTGGATCCCTCGGGACAGGATTACCTACGAGCAGTACTTC.

The rearrangement links TRBV15 to TRBJ2-1; no reliable D call. V was clipped by 0 bases and J by 13 bases, with 10 bases between them. This CDR3 contains 12 residues. CDR1 and CDR2 from the germline V gene are LNHNV and YYDKDF (reference sequence). DNA of the CDR3: TGTGCCACCAGCAGAGATATAGACTCCCAGTTCTTC. Translation: CATSRDIDSQFF.

This clone has only a few counts. This chain connects TRBV5-1 to TRBJ2-5, with D tentatively TRBD2 (6 bases). The CDR3 spans 15 residues. V was clipped by 4 bases and J by 5 bases, with 18 bases between them. The germline gives CDR1 SGHRS, CDR2 YFSETQ. The CDR3 DNA reads TGCGCCAGCAGCGGCCGGGACTCCGGTGTCGAGACCCAGTACTTC. It translates to CASSGRDSGVETQYF.

The CDR3 is CASSQNFWTGYGYTF. CDR3 nucleotide sequence: TGCGCCAGCAGCCAGAACTTTTGGACAGGCTATGGCTACACCTTC. The rearrangement joins TRBV4-3 to TRBJ1-2; 7 bases line up with TRBD1. Per the germline V gene, CDR1 is LGHNA and CDR2 is YSLEER. With 3 bases clipped from V and 4 bases from J, the junction kept 8 bases outside the gene matches. The CDR3 totals 15 residues.

The V call is TRBV5-1, the J call TRBJ2-1, with TRBD2 matching 13 bases. The V gene end was trimmed by 4 bases and the J gene end by 7 bases; junction bases not matched to a gene: 5. The germline V gene encodes CDR1 SGHRS and CDR2 YFSETQ. This CDR3 has 15 amino acids. The DNA of the CDR3 is TGCGCCAGCAGCCCACTAGCGGGGGGGCAAAATGAGCAGTTCTTC. It yields the protein CASSPLAGGQNEQFF.

This clone has more than one count but fewer than ten. This chain uses TRBV5-1 with TRBJ1-1; D unclear. Trimming removed 1 base from V and 1 base from J, with 14 bases in between. Germline assignment: CDR1 SGHRS and CDR2 YFSETQ. This CDR3 comprises 16 residues. The CDR3 region is CASSLSPQAENTEAFF. CDR3 bases: TGCGCCAGCAGCTTGTCGCCCCAGGCAGAGAACACTGAAGCTTTCTTT.

Points on this clone: Other DNA sequences in the sample encode the same CDR3. The V and J genes are TRBV7-2 and TRBJ2-5; weak D call: TRBD1 (7 bases). The CDR3 has 15 amino acids. The V gene lost 5 bases and the J gene lost 4 bases, with 17 bases spanning the gap. Germline-derived CDR1 and CDR2 are SGHTA and FQGNSA. The CDR3 here is CASSLRQGGGETQYF. The CDR3 DNA sequence: TGTGCCAGCAGCCTAAGACAGGGAGGAGGAGAGACCCAGTACTTC. Together with reference TRBV7-2 and TRBJ2-5, the CDR3 gives the full variable domain: GAGVSQSPSNKVTEKGKDVELRCDPISGHTALYWYRQSLGQGLEFLIYFQGNSAPDKSGLPSDRFSAERTGGSVSTLTIQRTQQEDSAVYLCASSLRQGGGETQYFGPGTRLLVL.

The chain combines TRBV30 with TRBJ1-1, with D tentatively TRBD1 (5 bases). Germline values: CDR1 GTSNPN, CDR2 SVGIG (reference sequence). V gave up 2 bases and J gave up 1 base, with 8 bases separating them. This CDR3 is built from 13 residues. The CDR3: CAWSFRENTEAFF. CDR3 nucleotide sequence: TGTGCCTGGAGTTTCAGGGAGAACACTGAAGCTTTCTTT. The whole variable domain, remainder taken from reference TRBV30 and TRBJ1-1, is SQTIHQWPATLVQPVGSPLSLECTVEGTSNPNLYWYRQAAGRGLQLLFYSVGIGQISSEVPQNLSASRPQDRQFILSSKKLLLSDSGFYLCAWSFRENTEAFFGQGTRLTVV.

In its sample, this clone was seen a few times. CDR3 sequence (DNA): TGTGCCAGCAGCGTAGGCGGTGGATCCCAGTACTTC. Translating it yields CASSVGGGSQYF. V is TRBV9 and J is TRBJ2-5; D not resolved. Germline CDR1 reads SGDLS; CDR2 reads YYNGEE. V lost 0 bases and J 9 bases, leaving 9 bases between the germline ends. The CDR3 is 12 amino acids.

The chain employs TRBV4-1 and TRBJ1-2, with TRBD1 matching 10 bases. Losses at the gene ends were 3 bases for V and 8 bases for J; bases not matched to a gene: 12. The CDR3 length is 16 residues. Germline CDR1 is MGHRA and CDR2 is YSYEKL. The CDR3: CASSQATTTGGGGYTF. Here the CDR3 DNA reads TGCGCCAGCAGCCAGGCTACCACGACAGGGGGCGGAGGCTACACCTTC.

The gene calls are TRBV28 and TRBJ2-5; 9 nucleotides agree with TRBD1. The end of the DNA aligns better with TRBJ2-7, so the J call may be wrong. CDR3 size: 14 residues. The germline V gene has CDR1 MDHEN and CDR2 SYDVKM. Here the CDR3 DNA reads TGTGCCAGCAGTCCCACAGGGGGCACCTACGAGCAGTACTTC. Translating it yields CASSPTGGTYEQYF.

A remark on this clone: A much more abundant neighbour one base away suggests this may be a read error. The chain couples TRBV7-2 to TRBJ2-5; D gene unclear. This CDR3 is built from 12 residues. The V gene's germline CDR1 is SGHTA and CDR2 FQGNSA. Trimming stripped 4 bases from V and 0 bases from J, with 3 bases between. CDR3 loop: CASSSNQETQYF. The CDR3, as DNA: TGTGCCAGCAGCTCCAACCAAGAGACCCAGTACTTC.

The rearrangement uses TRBV19 and TRBJ1-1, with 7 bases fitting TRBD1. J lost 0 bases, V lost 4 bases, and 2 bases had no gene match. The CDR3 length is 14 residues. From germline, CDR1 is LNHDA and CDR2 SQIVND (reference sequence). For the CDR3, the DNA is TGTGCCAGTAGTAACAGGGGCGTGAACACTGAAGCTTTCTTT. Translated, it gives CASSNRGVNTEAFF. Complete variable domain (other parts from reference TRBV19 and TRBJ1-1): DGGITQSPKYLFRKEGQNVTLSCEQNLNHDAMYWYRQDPGQGLRLIYYSQIVNDFQKGDIAEGYSVSREKKESFPLTVTSAQKNPTAFYLCASSNRGVNTEAFFGQGTRLTVV.

The V and J genes are TRBV20-1 and TRBJ2-1; D gene uncertain. Between the trimmed V and J ends, which lost 2 bases and 9 bases, there was a span of 8 bases. Germline CDR1 and CDR2: DFQATT and SNEGSKA (reference sequence). The CDR3 covers 11 residues. CDR3 nucleotide sequence: TGCAGTGCTAGAAACTTTCCTGAGCAGTTCTTC. Translated, it gives CSARNFPEQFF.

This sequence joins TRBV9 and TRBJ2-5; the D gene is possibly TRBD1 (5 bases). Trimming cost V 0 bases and J 0 bases, with 9 bases left between them. This CDR3 is 15 amino acids long. CDR1 and CDR2 (germline): SGDLS, YYNGEE. CDR3 DNA sequence: TGTGCCAGCAGCGTAGGGGCAGGGAACCAAGAGACCCAGTACTTC. Its protein is CASSVGAGNQETQYF.

This clone was picked up a small number of times. V is TRBV5-1 and J is TRBJ2-3, with TRBD2 matching 10 bases. Germline V gene sequence: CDR1 SGHRS, CDR2 YFSETQ. CDR3 size: 14 residues. Losses at the gene ends were 6 bases for V and 2 bases for J; bases not matched to a gene: 3. The DNA of the CDR3 is TGCGCCAGCAACAGCGGGAGGGTCACAGATACGCAGTATTTT. Encoded protein: CASNSGRVTDTQYF.

This clone was picked up a small number of times. The rearrangement joins TRBV28 to TRBJ1-2; the D gene is possibly TRBD1 (5 bases). The germline CDR1 and CDR2 sequences are MDHEN and SYDVKM. The CDR3 is made up of 13 amino acids. Trimming removed 7 bases from V and 7 bases from J, with 16 bases in between. CDR3 protein: CASKGPGWGGYTF. The CDR3 coding sequence is TGTGCCAGCAAGGGGCCAGGGTGGGGTGGCTACACCTTC.

The chain combines TRBV2 with TRBJ2-1; D is undetermined. V was trimmed by 5 bases and J by 9 bases, leaving 14 bases between them. Germline lookup yields CDR1 SNHLY and CDR2 FYNNEI. CDR3 length equals 13 residues. Here the CDR3 reads CASSPTEASEQFF. In nucleotides, the CDR3 is TGTGCCAGCAGTCCCACCGAGGCTAGTGAGCAGTTCTTC. Full variable domain (remainder filled in from reference TRBV2 and TRBJ2-1): EPEVTQTPSHQVTQMGQEVILRCVPISNHLYFYWYRQILGQKVEFLVSFYNNEISEKSEIFDDQFSVERPDGSNFTLKIRSTKLEDSAMYFCASSPTEASEQFFGPGTRLTVL.

This chain joins TRBV6-6 and TRBJ1-1, with a possible D match to TRBD1 (6 bases). This CDR3 spans 13 amino acids. V lost 0 bases to trimming and J lost 5 bases, with 7 bases between them. Germline CDR1 reads MNHNY; CDR2 reads SVGAGI (reference sequence). The CDR3 region is CASSYSRGTEAFF. In nucleotides, the CDR3 is TGTGCCAGCAGTTACTCGAGGGGGACTGAAGCTTTCTTT.